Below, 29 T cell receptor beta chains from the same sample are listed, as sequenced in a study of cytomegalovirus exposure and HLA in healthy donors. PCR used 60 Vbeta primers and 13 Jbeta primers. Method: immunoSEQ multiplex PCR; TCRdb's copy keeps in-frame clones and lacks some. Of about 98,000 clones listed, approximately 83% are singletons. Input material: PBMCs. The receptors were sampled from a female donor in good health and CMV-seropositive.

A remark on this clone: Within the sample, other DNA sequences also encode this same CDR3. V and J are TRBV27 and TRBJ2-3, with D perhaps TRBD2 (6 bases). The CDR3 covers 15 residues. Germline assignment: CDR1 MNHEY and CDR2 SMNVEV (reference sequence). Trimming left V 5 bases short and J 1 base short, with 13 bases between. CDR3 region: CASSPLGGGTDTQYF. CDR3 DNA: TGTGCCAGCAGTCCCCTCGGGGGAGGCACAGATACGCAGTATTTT.

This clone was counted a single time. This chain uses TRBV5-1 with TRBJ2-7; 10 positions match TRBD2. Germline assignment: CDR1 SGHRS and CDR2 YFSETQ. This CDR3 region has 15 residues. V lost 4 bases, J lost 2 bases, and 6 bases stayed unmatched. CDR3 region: CASSPLAGIAYEQYF. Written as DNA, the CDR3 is TGCGCCAGCAGCCCACTAGCGGGAATCGCCTACGAGCAGTACTTC.

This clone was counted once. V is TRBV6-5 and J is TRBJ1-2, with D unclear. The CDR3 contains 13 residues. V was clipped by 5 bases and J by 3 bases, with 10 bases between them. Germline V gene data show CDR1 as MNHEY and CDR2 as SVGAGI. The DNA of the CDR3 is TGTGCCAGCAGTGACGCGGGGTACTATGGCTACACCTTC. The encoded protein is CASSDAGYYGYTF.

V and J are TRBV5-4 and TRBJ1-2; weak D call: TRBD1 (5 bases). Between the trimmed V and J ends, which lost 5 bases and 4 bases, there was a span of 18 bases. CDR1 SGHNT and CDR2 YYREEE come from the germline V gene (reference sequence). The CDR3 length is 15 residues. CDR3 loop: CASRIGDSGVYGYTF. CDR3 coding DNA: TGTGCCAGCAGAATCGGGGACTCCGGGGTCTATGGCTACACCTTC.

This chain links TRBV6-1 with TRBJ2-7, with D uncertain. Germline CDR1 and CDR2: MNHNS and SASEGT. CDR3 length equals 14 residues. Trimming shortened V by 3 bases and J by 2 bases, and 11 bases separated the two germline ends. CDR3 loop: CASSDLPIPYEQYF. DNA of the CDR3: TGTGCCAGCAGTGACCTACCCATTCCCTACGAGCAGTACTTC.

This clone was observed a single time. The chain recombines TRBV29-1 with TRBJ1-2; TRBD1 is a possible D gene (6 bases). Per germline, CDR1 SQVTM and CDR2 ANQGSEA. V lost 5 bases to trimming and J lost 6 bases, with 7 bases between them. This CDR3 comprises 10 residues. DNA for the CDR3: TGCAGCGTTTGGACAGATGGCTACACCTTC. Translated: CSVWTDGYTF.

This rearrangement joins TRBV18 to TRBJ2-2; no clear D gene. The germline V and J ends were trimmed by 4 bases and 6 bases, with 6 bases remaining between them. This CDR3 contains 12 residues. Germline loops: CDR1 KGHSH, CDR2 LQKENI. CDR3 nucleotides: TGTGCCAGCTCACTAGGAGCCGGGGAGCTGTTTTTT. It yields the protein CASSLGAGELFF.

The CDR3 coding sequence is TGTGCCAGCAGCTTTATCACAGGGGCCGATGAGCAGTTCTTC. It specifies CASSFITGADEQFF. The V call is TRBV7-9, the J call TRBJ2-1; 7 nucleotides agree with TRBD1. The V gene's germline CDR1 is SEHNR and CDR2 FQNEAQ (reference sequence). This CDR3 comprises 14 residues. V lost 3 bases to trimming and J lost 8 bases; unmatched junction nucleotides: 7.

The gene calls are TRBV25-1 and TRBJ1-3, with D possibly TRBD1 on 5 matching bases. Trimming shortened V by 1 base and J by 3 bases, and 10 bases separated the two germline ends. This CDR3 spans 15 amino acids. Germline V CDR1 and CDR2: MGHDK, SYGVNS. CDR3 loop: CASSEWGGDGNTIYF. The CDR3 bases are TGTGCCAGCAGTGAATGGGGGGGTGATGGAAACACCATATATTTT.

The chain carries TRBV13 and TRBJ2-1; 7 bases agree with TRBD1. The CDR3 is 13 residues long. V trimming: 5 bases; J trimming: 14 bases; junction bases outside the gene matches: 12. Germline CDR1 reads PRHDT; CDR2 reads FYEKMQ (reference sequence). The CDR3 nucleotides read TGTGCCAGCAGCGCCCGACAGGGTAAACCGAAGTTCTTC. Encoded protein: CASSARQGKPKFF.

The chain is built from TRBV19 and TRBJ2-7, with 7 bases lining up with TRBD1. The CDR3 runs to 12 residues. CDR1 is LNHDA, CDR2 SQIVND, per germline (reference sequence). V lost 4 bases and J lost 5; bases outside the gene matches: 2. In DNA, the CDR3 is TGTGCCAGTAGTACAACAGGGGACGAGCAGTACTTC. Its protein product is CASSTTGDEQYF.

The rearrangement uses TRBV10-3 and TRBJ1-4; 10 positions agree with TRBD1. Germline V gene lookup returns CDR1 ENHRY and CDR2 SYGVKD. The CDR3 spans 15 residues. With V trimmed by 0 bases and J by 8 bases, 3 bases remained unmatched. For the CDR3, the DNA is TGTGCCATCAGTGAGTCTTGGACAGGGGGGGAAAAACTGTTTTTT. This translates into CAISESWTGGEKLFF.

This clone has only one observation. For the CDR3, the DNA is TGTGCCAGCTCACCGCCAGGGACAGGGGGGTTTAATGAGCAGTTCTTC. It codes for CASSPPGTGGFNEQFF. The rearrangement uses TRBV18 and TRBJ2-1; 11 bases match TRBD1. With 3 bases clipped from V and 7 bases from J, the junction kept 8 bases outside the gene matches. The CDR3 length is 16 residues. Germline V CDR1 and CDR2: KGHSH, LQKENI.

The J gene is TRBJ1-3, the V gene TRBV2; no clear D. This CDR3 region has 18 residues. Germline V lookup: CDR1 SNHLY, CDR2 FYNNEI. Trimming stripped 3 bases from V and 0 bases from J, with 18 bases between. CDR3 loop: CASSDSEGKKNSGNTIYF. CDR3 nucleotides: TGTGCCAGCAGTGATTCTGAGGGAAAGAAAAACTCTGGAAACACCATATATTTT.

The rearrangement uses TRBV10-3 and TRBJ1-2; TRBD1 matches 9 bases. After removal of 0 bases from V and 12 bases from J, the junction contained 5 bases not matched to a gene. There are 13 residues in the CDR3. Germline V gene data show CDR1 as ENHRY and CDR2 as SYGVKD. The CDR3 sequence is CAISESGTGSDTF. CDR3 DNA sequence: TGTGCCATCAGTGAGTCGGGGACAGGGTCCGACACCTTC.

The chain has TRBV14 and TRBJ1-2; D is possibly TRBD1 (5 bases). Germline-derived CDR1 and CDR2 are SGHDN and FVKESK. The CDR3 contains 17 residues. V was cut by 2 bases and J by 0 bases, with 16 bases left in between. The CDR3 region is CASSQPKGQDPNYGYTF. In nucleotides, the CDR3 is TGTGCCAGCAGCCAACCTAAGGGGCAGGACCCTAACTATGGCTACACCTTC.

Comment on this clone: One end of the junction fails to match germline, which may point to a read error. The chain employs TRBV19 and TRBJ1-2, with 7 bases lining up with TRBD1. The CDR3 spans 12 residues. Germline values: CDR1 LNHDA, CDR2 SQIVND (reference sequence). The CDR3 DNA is TGTGCCAGTACGACAGGGAACTATGGCTACCCCTTC. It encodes CASTTGNYGYPF.

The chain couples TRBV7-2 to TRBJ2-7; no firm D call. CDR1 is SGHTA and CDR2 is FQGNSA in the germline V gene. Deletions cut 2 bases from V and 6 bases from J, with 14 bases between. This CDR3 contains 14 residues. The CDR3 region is CASSLNRPGSEQYF. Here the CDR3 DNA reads TGTGCCAGCAGCTTAAATAGGCCAGGAAGCGAGCAGTACTTC.

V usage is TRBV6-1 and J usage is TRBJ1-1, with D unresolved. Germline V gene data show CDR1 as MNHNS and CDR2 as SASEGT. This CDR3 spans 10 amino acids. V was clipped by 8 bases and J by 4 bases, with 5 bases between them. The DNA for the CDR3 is TGTGCCAGCCGGGGCACTGAAGCTTTCTTT. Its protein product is CASRGTEAFF.

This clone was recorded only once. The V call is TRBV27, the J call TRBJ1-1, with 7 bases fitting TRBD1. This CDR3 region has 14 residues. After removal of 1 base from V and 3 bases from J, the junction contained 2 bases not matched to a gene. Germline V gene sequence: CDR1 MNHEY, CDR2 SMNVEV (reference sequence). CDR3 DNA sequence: TGTGCCAGCAGTTTATGGGACAGAGACACTGAAGCTTTCTTT. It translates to CASSLWDRDTEAFF.

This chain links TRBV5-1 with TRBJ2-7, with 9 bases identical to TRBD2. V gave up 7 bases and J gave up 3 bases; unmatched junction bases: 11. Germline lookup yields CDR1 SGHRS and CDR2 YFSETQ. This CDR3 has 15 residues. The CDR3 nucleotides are TGCGCCAGCCGCCCGGGGCTAGCGGGACACTACGAGCAGTACTTC. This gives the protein CASRPGLAGHYEQYF. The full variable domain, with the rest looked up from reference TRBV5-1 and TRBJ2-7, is KAGVTQTPRYLIKTRGQQVTLSCSPISGHRSVSWYQQTPGQGLQFLFEYFSETQRNKGNFPGRFSGRQFSNSRSEMNVSTLELGDSALYLCASRPGLAGHYEQYFGPGTRLTVT.

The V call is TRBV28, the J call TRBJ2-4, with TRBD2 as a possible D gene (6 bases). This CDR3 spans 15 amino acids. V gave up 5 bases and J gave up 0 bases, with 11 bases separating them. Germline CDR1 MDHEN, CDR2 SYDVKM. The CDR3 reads CASSGRDLAKNIQYF. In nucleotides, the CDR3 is TGTGCCAGCAGTGGACGGGACTTAGCCAAAAACATTCAGTACTTC.

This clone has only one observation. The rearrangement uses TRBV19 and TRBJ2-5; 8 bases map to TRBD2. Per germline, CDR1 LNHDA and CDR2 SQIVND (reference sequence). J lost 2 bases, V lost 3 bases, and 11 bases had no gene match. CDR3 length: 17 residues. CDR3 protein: CASSMGAGGLQQETQYF. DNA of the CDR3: TGTGCCAGTAGTATGGGGGCGGGGGGCTTACAACAAGAGACCCAGTACTTC.

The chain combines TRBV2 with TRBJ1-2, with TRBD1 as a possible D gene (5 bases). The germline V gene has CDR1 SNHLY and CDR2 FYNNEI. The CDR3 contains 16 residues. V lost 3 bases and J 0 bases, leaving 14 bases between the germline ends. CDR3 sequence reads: CASSDGGADSNYGYTF. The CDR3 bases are TGTGCCAGCAGTGACGGAGGGGCCGATTCTAACTATGGCTACACCTTC.

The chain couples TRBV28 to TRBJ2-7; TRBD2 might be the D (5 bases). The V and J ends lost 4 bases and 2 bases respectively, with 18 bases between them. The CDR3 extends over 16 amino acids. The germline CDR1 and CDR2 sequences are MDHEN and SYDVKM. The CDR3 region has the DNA TGTGCCAGCAGTTCCCCTTTGGCGGGCCTGACCTACGAGCAGTACTTC. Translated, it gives CASSSPLAGLTYEQYF.

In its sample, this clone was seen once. This CDR3 is CASSIGQANTEAFF. In DNA, the CDR3 is TGTGCCAGCAGCATTGGACAGGCGAACACTGAAGCTTTCTTT. This chain joins TRBV7-6 and TRBJ1-1, with TRBD1 identical over 7 bases. This CDR3 has 14 residues. Germline lookup yields CDR1 SGHVS and CDR2 FNYEAQ. Trimming took 5 bases from V and 1 from J; bases not matched to a gene: 4. Based on the CDR3 plus reference TRBV7-6 and TRBJ1-1, the full variable domain is GAGVSQSPRYKVTKRGQDVALRCDPISGHVSLYWYRQALGQGPEFLTYFNYEAQQDKSGLPNDRFSAERPEGSISTLTIQRTEQRDSAMYRCASSIGQANTEAFFGQGTRLTVV.

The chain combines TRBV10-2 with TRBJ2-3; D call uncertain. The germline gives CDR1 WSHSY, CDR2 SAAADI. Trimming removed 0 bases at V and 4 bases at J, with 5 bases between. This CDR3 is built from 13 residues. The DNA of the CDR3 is TGCGCCAGCAGTGAGTCTAGCCCAGATACGCAGTATTTT. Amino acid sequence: CASSESSPDTQYF.

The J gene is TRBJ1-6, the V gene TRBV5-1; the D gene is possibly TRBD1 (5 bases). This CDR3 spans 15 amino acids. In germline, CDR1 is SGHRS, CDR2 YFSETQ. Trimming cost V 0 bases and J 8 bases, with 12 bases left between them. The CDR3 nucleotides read TGCGCCAGCAGCTTGGAAGGGACTGGTGATTCACCCCTCCACTTT. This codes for CASSLEGTGDSPLHF. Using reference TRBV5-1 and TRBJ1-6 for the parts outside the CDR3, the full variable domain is KAGVTQTPRYLIKTRGQQVTLSCSPISGHRSVSWYQQTPGQGLQFLFEYFSETQRNKGNFPGRFSGRQFSNSRSEMNVSTLELGDSALYLCASSLEGTGDSPLHFGNGTRLTVT.

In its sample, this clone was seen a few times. For the CDR3, the DNA is TGTGCCAGCAGCTTGTCAGGAAATCAGCCCCAGCATTTT. Amino acids: CASSLSGNQPQHF. The chain combines TRBV5-6 with TRBJ1-5; D not resolved. V dropped 1 base and J dropped 4 bases, with 6 bases sitting between them. This CDR3 has 13 residues. CDR1 and CDR2 from the germline V gene are SGHDT and YYEEEE.